This section outlines one TCR beta chain sequence together with its context. Its target is unknown. Trimming cost V 3 bases and J 4 bases; bases outside gene matches: 3. Looked up from germline, CDR1 is LNHDA and CDR2 is SQIVND (reference sequence). The CDR3 extends over 13 amino acids. Primers for the PCR totalled 60 Vbeta and 13 Jbeta. Libraries were prepared by immunoSEQ multiplex PCR; TCRdb keeps only in-frame clonotypes and omits some of them. The table has roughly 200,000 clones, around 77% seen once. The sample belongs to a study of cytomegalovirus exposure and HLA in healthy donors. Study results and limitations: A later analysis revealed that TCR association rates differed between HLA loci, peaking at DRB1 and bottoming out at HLA-C.

The clonotype comes from a man in his fifties or sixties in good health and CMV-seronegative. The rearrangement uses TRBV19 and TRBJ2-7; TRBD1 matches 7 bases. The sequenced material came from PBMCs. Written as DNA, the CDR3 is TGTGCCAGTAGTATGGGACAGCCTTACGAGCAGTACTTC. Residues: CASSMGQPYEQYF.